The T cell receptor beta chain described here comes from a study of OX40 agonist ivuxolimab in advanced cancers. The CDR3 sequence is 15 residues long. Germline V gene sequence: CDR1 GTSNPN, CDR2 SVGIG (reference sequence). V lost 4 bases to trimming and J lost 1 base, with 11 bases between them. Details on this clone: Its specificity is unknown.

Findings and limits, study-wide: Nonresponders, in some cases, also had low normalized T-cell clonal expansion.

Produced via immunoSEQ multiplex PCR; TCRdb's table is partial and in-frame only. The table includes fewer than 65,000 clones, 75% to 90% detected once. The V gene is TRBV30, the J gene TRBJ2-6; tentative D call: TRBD1 (6 bases). The sample in question was CD4+ or CD8+ T cells sorted from blood, obtained in a trial of the OX40 agonist ivuxolimab. The receptor comes from an adult with an advanced solid tumor such as melanoma, head and neck, liver or kidney cancer. CDR3 protein: CAWKTGGSGANVLTF. The CDR3 nucleotides read TGTGCCTGGAAGACAGGAGGTTCTGGGGCCAACGTCCTGACTTTC.